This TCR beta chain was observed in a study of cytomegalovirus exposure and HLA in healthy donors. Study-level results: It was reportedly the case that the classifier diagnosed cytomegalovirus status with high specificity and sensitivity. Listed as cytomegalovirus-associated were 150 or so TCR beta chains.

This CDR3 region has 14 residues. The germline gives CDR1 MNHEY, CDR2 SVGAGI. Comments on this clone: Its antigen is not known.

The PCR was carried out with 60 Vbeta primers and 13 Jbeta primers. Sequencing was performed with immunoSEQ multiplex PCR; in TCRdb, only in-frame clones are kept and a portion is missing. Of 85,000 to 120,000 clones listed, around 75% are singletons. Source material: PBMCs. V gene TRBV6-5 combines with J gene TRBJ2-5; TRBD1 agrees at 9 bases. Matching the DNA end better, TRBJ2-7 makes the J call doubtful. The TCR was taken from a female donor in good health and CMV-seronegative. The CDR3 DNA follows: TGTGCCAGCAGCTTCGGGACAGGGTCCTACGAGCAGTACTTC. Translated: CASSFGTGSYEQYF.